These 26 T cell receptor beta chains were all obtained from the same sample, sequenced in a study of T cell repertoires in cytomegalovirus infection. TCRdb re-analysed the reads in MiXCR, keeping a single row per CDR3 protein. Seen here are fewer than 550,000 distinct CDR3 sequences, over 9% observed once, and the top ten hold 10%. The specimen was PBMCs. The receptors come from a human donor in good health (CMV status not recorded). Some clones in this sample may be carry-over from other donors' samples.

Ten or more counts support this clonotype. The rearrangement joins TRBV7-2 to TRBJ2-2, with 8 bases fitting TRBD2. V was clipped by 5 bases and J by 3 bases; unmatched bases: 5. There are 15 residues in the CDR3. The germline gives CDR1 SGHTA, CDR2 FQGNSA. The CDR3 loop reads CASSEGLVHTGELFF. The CDR3 nucleotides are TGTGCCAGCAGCGAGGGACTAGTTCACACCGGGGAGCTGTTTTTT.

This clonotype appeared a few times. This rearrangement joins TRBV5-4 to TRBJ2-1; 7 bases line up with TRBD2. This CDR3 comprises 15 residues. Germline assignment: CDR1 SGHNT and CDR2 YYREEE (reference sequence). Trimming at V came to 0 bases and at J to 4 bases, leaving 4 bases not matched to a gene. The CDR3 DNA is TGTGCCAGCAGCTTGGTGGGGGACTATTACAATGAGCAGTTCTTC. Residues: CASSLVGDYYNEQFF.

A few counts support this clonotype. The V gene is TRBV28, the J gene TRBJ1-1, with D unresolved. V was shortened by 4 bases and J by 2 bases, with 14 bases between the two germline ends. Germline V gene lookup returns CDR1 MDHEN and CDR2 SYDVKM. The CDR3 runs to 15 residues. CDR3 loop: CASSSPSDGNTEAFF. CDR3 coding DNA: TGTGCCAGCAGTTCCCCTTCGGACGGTAACACTGAAGCTTTCTTT.

This clonotype was seen more than once but under ten times. The chain combines TRBV3-1 with TRBJ2-7; D may be TRBD1 (6 bases). CDR3 length: 14 amino acids. V lost 0 bases and J lost 3, with 9 bases in between. Germline V gene lookup returns CDR1 LGHDT and CDR2 YNNKEL (reference sequence). CDR3 nucleotide sequence: TGTGCCAGCAGCCAAGAAAACAGGGTCTACGAGCAGTACTTC. Encoded protein: CASSQENRVYEQYF.

This clonotype was detected a few times. The chain carries TRBV3-1 and TRBJ1-5; no firm D call. Germline assignment: CDR1 LGHDT and CDR2 YNNKEL (reference sequence). This CDR3 comprises 14 residues. Trimming took off 1 base at V and 4 bases at J, with 8 bases between the two ends. CDR3 bases: TGTGCCAGCAGCCAAGTGAAGGAAAATCAGCCCCAGCATTTT. This sequence encodes CASSQVKENQPQHF. The variable domain in full, completed from reference TRBV3-1 and TRBJ1-5, reads DTAVSQTPKYLVTQMGNDKSIKCEQNLGHDTMYWYKQDSKKFLKIMFSYNNKELIINETVPNRFSPKSPDKAHLNLHINSLELGDSAVYFCASSQVKENQPQHFGDGTRLSIL.

This clonotype has a count of ten or more. The rearrangement joins TRBV5-6 to TRBJ2-1; TRBD2 aligns across 10 bases. This CDR3 contains 13 residues. Germline V gives CDR1 SGHDT, CDR2 YYEEEE. J was trimmed by 10 bases and V by 6 bases; bases with no gene match: 7. CDR3 bases: TGTGCCAGCAAACATCCAGCGGGAGGGGAGCAGTTCTTC. Its protein product is CASKHPAGGEQFF. The full variable domain, rest sourced from reference TRBV5-6 and TRBJ2-1, is DAGVTQSPTHLIKTRGQQVTLRCSPKSGHDTVSWYQQALGQGPQFIFQYYEEEERQRGNFPDRFSGHQFPNYSSELNVNALLLGDSALYLCASKHPAGGEQFFGPGTRLTVL.

This clonotype was picked up many times. The chain combines TRBV28 with TRBJ1-4; no clear D gene. Between the trimmed V and J ends, which lost 7 bases and 0 bases, there was a span of 9 bases. Germline CDR1 reads MDHEN; CDR2 reads SYDVKM. The CDR3 loop spans 14 amino acids. This CDR3 is CASTITATNEKLFF. CDR3 nucleotide sequence: TGTGCCAGCACCATTACAGCAACTAATGAAAAACTGTTTTTT.

The sample holds many counts of this clonotype. V and J are TRBV5-4 and TRBJ2-7; D is unclear. Trimming stripped 2 bases from V and 7 bases from J, with 16 bases between. Germline CDR1 reads SGHNT; CDR2 reads YYREEE (reference sequence). This CDR3 is 14 amino acids long. As DNA, the CDR3 is TGTGCCAGCAGCTTATCCCCGGGCACTGGGGAGCAGTACTTC. Protein sequence: CASSLSPGTGEQYF.

This chain links TRBV5-1 with TRBJ2-3; possible D gene TRBD1, 5 bases. V was cut by 0 bases and J by 5 bases, with 10 bases left in between. Germline V lookup: CDR1 SGHRS, CDR2 YFSETQ. This CDR3 spans 14 amino acids. CDR3 DNA sequence: TGCGCCAGCAGCTTGGAAGGGGTCGGAGATACGCAGTATTTT. This encodes CASSLEGVGDTQYF.

This clonotype was seen many times. The J gene is TRBJ1-1, the V gene TRBV9; D gene ambiguous. Trimming removed 0 bases at V and 3 bases at J, with 12 bases between. The CDR3 runs 15 residues. Per germline, CDR1 SGDLS and CDR2 YYNGEE. CDR3 sequence reads: CASSVVVREDTEAFF. DNA of the CDR3: TGTGCCAGCAGCGTAGTTGTCCGGGAGGACACTGAAGCTTTCTTT. The full variable domain, in which reference TRBV9 and TRBJ1-1 provide the parts outside the CDR3, is DSGVTQTPKHLITATGQRVTLRCSPRSGDLSVYWYQQSLDQGLQFLIQYYNGEERAKGNILERFSAQQFPDLHSELNLSSLELGDSALYFCASSVVVREDTEAFFGQGTRLTVV.

This clonotype was detected many times. The rearrangement joins TRBV11-2 to TRBJ2-3; 10 bases map to TRBD2. V lost 1 base to trimming and J lost 2 bases; unmatched junction nucleotides: 3. CDR1 is SGHAT, CDR2 FQNNGV, per germline. This CDR3 contains 16 residues. CDR3 coding DNA: TGTGCCAGCAGCTTAGTAGCGGGGGGCCACACAGATACGCAGTATTTT. This translates into CASSLVAGGHTDTQYF.

This clonotype was observed a handful of times. V is TRBV19 and J is TRBJ1-1, with TRBD1 identical over 8 bases. Germline CDR1 reads LNHDA; CDR2 reads SQIVND (reference sequence). The CDR3 covers 16 residues. The J segment lost 1 base and the V segment lost 5 bases, leaving 9 bases of the junction unmatched. The CDR3 coding sequence is TGTGCCAGTAGTTTTCTTCAGGGGGCTAAGAACACTGAAGCTTTCTTT. This translates into CASSFLQGAKNTEAFF.

This clonotype was seen repeatedly, ten times or more. The chain employs TRBV12-3 or TRBV12-4 and TRBJ2-1; TRBD2 is a possible D gene (6 bases). The CDR3 is made up of 14 amino acids. The V and J ends lost 7 bases and 6 bases respectively, with 16 bases between them. Here the CDR3 reads CASNRDWESNEQFF. The CDR3 region has the DNA TGTGCCAGCAACCGGGACTGGGAGTCCAATGAGCAGTTCTTC.

This clonotype came up many times. The rearrangement uses TRBV7-2 and TRBJ2-5; D call uncertain. V lost 2 bases to trimming and J lost 2 bases, with 6 bases between them. The length of the CDR3 is 13 residues. The germline gives CDR1 SGHTA, CDR2 FQGNSA. CDR3 nucleotides: TGTGCCAGCAGCTTAAGCAAGCAAGAGACCCAGTACTTC. This sequence encodes CASSLSKQETQYF.

This clonotype has ten or more counts. The chain recombines TRBV7-8 with TRBJ2-2; 11 bases are shared with TRBD1. Germline CDR1 reads SGHVS; CDR2 reads FQNEAQ. The ends lost 4 bases at V and 4 bases at J; junction bases unmatched: 11. The CDR3 runs 18 residues. The CDR3 here is CASSSPPGQGGGTGELFF. The CDR3 nucleotides are TGTGCCAGCAGCTCCCCCCCGGGACAGGGGGGTGGCACCGGGGAGCTGTTTTTT.

Points on this clonotype: A much larger clone lies one base from this, so it may be a read error. The chain has TRBV12-3 or TRBV12-4 and TRBJ2-1, with TRBD2 matching 8 bases. The DNA end favors TRBJ2-7, so the J call may be wrong. The CDR3 length is 13 residues. CDR3 bases: TGTGCCACTAGCGCGGGGGGTTACAATGAGCAGTACTTC. It specifies CATSAGGYNEQYF.

This clonotype was found many times. The chain employs TRBV7-9 and TRBJ2-7; 7 bases line up with TRBD1. The CDR3 loop spans 15 amino acids. Germline-derived CDR1 and CDR2 are SEHNR and FQNEAQ (reference sequence). V shed 5 bases, J shed 2 bases, and the junction held 9 bases outside the gene matches. The CDR3 coding sequence is TGTGCCAGCAGCCCACCGACAGGGTCCACCTACGAGCAGTACTTC. It is translated as CASSPPTGSTYEQYF.

This clonotype was counted many times. V and J are TRBV28 and TRBJ2-7, with D maybe TRBD1 (6 bases). V was trimmed by 1 base and J by 2 bases, leaving 12 bases between them. This CDR3 has 15 amino acids. CDR1 is MDHEN, CDR2 SYDVKM, per germline. CDR3 region: CASSLSRGWTYEQYF. CDR3 DNA sequence: TGTGCCAGCAGTTTATCCAGGGGTTGGACCTACGAGCAGTACTTC. The whole variable domain, remainder taken from reference TRBV28 and TRBJ2-7, is DVKVTQSSRYLVKRTGEKVFLECVQDMDHENMFWYRQDPGLGLRLIYFSYDVKMKEKGDIPEGYSVSREKKERFSLILESASTNQTSMYLCASSLSRGWTYEQYFGPGTRLTVT.

The V and J genes are TRBV20-1 and TRBJ2-6; TRBD2 matches 7 bases. J gave up 0 bases and V 3 bases, and 5 bases lay outside the gene matches. CDR1 and CDR2 from the germline V gene are DFQATT and SNEGSKA (reference sequence). The CDR3 is 16 residues long. DNA for the CDR3: TGCAGTGCTAGTTGGGGGGGGAGCTCTGGGGCCAACGTCCTGACTTTC. Translated: CSASWGGSSGANVLTF.

This clonotype was detected ten times or more. The J gene is TRBJ1-1, the V gene TRBV12-3 or TRBV12-4, with D perhaps matching TRBD1 (6 bases). This CDR3 has 13 amino acids. V gave up 5 bases and J gave up 4 bases, with 11 bases separating them. Here the CDR3 reads CASSRTGTTEAFF. CDR3 nucleotides: TGTGCCAGCAGTCGAACAGGGACCACTGAAGCTTTCTTT.

This clonotype was observed many times. This chain connects TRBV28 to TRBJ2-1; D call uncertain. Germline lookup yields CDR1 MDHEN and CDR2 SYDVKM. The CDR3 is 14 amino acids. Trimming left V 1 base short and J 7 bases short, with 11 bases between. The CDR3 DNA reads as TGTGCCAGCAGTTTATTGGAGCCAAGGAATGAGCAGTTCTTC. It is translated as CASSLLEPRNEQFF. The full variable domain, its missing parts supplied by reference TRBV28 and TRBJ2-1, is DVKVTQSSRYLVKRTGEKVFLECVQDMDHENMFWYRQDPGLGLRLIYFSYDVKMKEKGDIPEGYSVSREKKERFSLILESASTNQTSMYLCASSLLEPRNEQFFGPGTRLTVL.

The rearrangement uses TRBV12-3 or TRBV12-4 and TRBJ1-4; weak D call: TRBD1 (5 bases). Trimming cost V 8 bases and J 10 bases, with 17 bases left between them. This CDR3 region has 13 residues. CDR3 in DNA: TGTGCCAGCCAGGCGAACCCCGGGGGAAAACTGTTTTTT. Translation: CASQANPGGKLFF.

The V gene is TRBV29-1, the J gene TRBJ2-4; D may be TRBD1 or TRBD2 (5 bases each). Germline CDR1 SQVTM, CDR2 ANQGSEA. Trimming stripped 7 bases from V and 7 bases from J, with 14 bases between. This CDR3 is 12 amino acids long. DNA for the CDR3: TGCAGCGGGAGGACCCCAGGGAACATTCAGTACTTC. This translates into CSGRTPGNIQYF.

The gene calls are TRBV4-2 and TRBJ1-3; D is uncertain. Trimming left V 5 bases short and J 4 bases short, with 15 bases between. There are 15 residues in the CDR3. CDR1 is LGHNA, CDR2 YNFKEQ, per germline. CDR3 coding DNA: TGTGCCAGCAGCGGTATGGGCAGCCCAGGAAACACCATATATTTT. Its translation: CASSGMGSPGNTIYF.

This clonotype has more than one count but fewer than ten. The chain has TRBV12-3 or TRBV12-4 and TRBJ2-7; TRBD2 matches 7 bases. This CDR3 is built from 15 residues. V was pared by 8 bases and J by 3 bases, with 13 bases of the junction left unmatched. The DNA for the CDR3 is TGTGCCAGCTCTTTAATCTCGGGGGGAGTCTACGAGCAGTACTTC. Protein: CASSLISGGVYEQYF.

This clonotype was detected ten times or more. V gene TRBV6-5 combines with J gene TRBJ1-1, with no clear D. CDR1 MNHEY and CDR2 SVGAGI come from the germline V gene. There are 14 residues in the CDR3. Trimming removed 0 bases at V and 1 base at J, with 6 bases between. This CDR3 is CASSYSPGNTEAFF. For the CDR3, the DNA is TGTGCCAGCAGTTACTCTCCGGGGAACACTGAAGCTTTCTTT.